This T cell receptor (beta chain) was captured by sequencing in a study of regulatory T cells in long-lasting Graves disease. The time point: newly diagnosed GD, antithyroid drugs for less than 3 months. Researchers made the TCR library from RNA that was extracted from PBMCs. Diagnoses of Graves' disease were made by American Thyroid Association guidelines. Points from the study as a whole: Persistent patients shared more public clonotypes (roughly 3,000) than newly diagnosed patients (around 1,000). TRBV28 was favored in persistent disease, as were TRBJ1-2 and TRBJ2-5.

In germline, CDR1 is SGHNT, CDR2 YENEEA. V dropped 4 bases and J dropped 4 bases, with 15 bases sitting between them. The CDR3 contains 15 residues. According to the study, TCR beta libraries were built with iRepertoire HTBI primers and CDR3-region Arm-PCR. One entry per CDR3 protein, called by TCRdb with MiXCR from the multiplex PCR reads. The sample has about 370,000 distinct CDR3 sequences; roughly a sixth are singletons. This clonotype has at least ten counts. The target antigen is unknown. The clonotype comes from a female donor with Graves disease. The sample in question was peripheral blood mononuclear cells (PBMCs), obtained at new diagnosis, from a patient treated with antithyroid drugs. The chain has TRBV11-3 and TRBJ2-3; TRBD1 is a possible D gene (6 bases). The CDR3 loop is CASSSSRRTADTQYF. CDR3 nucleotide sequence: TGTGCCAGCAGCTCCTCGAGACGGACAGCAGATACGCAGTATTTT.